This T cell receptor (beta chain) was captured in a study of human CD8 memory T cell subsets. For stem-like memory CD8+ T cells (TSTEM), the phenotype was CCR7+ PD-1- TIGIT-. Production of TCR beta libraries used UMI-labeled 5' RACE as the method. TCRdb reanalyzed the 5' RACE reads and collapses them to one entry per CDR3 protein, without DNA. In all, the sample yields 10,000 to 11,000 distinct CDR3 sequences. The CDR3 covers 16 residues. Per the germline V gene, CDR1 is LGHNA and CDR2 is YNFKEQ. This TCR was sampled from a human donor in good health. Sequencing was performed on CD8+ stem-like memory T cells (TSCM and TCM) sorted from PBMCs. Stated subset: stem-like memory CD8 T cells (TSTEM), CCR7+ PD-1- TIGIT-. The rearrangement uses TRBV4-2 and TRBJ2-7; TCRdb's D call, TRBD2, is unchecked because there is no DNA. CDR3 sequence: CASSQEAYGLGGEQYF.